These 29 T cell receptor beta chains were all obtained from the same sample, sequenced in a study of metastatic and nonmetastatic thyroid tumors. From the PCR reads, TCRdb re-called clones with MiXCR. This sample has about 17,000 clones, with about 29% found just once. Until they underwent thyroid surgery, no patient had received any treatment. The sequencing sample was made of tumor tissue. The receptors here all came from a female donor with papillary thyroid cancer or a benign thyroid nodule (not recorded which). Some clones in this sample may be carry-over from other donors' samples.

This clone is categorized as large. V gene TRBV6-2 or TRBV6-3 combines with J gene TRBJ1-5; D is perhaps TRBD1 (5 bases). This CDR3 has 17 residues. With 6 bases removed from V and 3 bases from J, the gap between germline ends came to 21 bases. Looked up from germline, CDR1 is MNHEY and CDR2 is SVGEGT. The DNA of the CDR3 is TGTGCCAGCAGCCCTCCAGGCGGGGCGCGGGACAATCAGCCCCAGCATTTT. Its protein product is CASSPPGGARDNQPQHF.

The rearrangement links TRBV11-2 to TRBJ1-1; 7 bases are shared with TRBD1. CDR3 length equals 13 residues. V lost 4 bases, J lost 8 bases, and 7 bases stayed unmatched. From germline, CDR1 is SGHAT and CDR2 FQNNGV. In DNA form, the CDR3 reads TGTGCCAGCAGCTCAGACAGGGCCTCGGAAGCTTTCTTT. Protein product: CASSSDRASEAFF.

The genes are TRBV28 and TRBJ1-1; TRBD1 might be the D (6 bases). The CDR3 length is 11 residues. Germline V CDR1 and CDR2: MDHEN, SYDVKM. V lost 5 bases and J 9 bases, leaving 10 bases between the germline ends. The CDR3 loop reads CASSADSQAFF. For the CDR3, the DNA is TGTGCCAGCAGTGCGGACAGCCAAGCTTTCTTT.

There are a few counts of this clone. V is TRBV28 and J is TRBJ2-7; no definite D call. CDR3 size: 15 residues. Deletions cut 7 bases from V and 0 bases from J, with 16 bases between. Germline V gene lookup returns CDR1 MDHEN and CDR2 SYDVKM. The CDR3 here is CASMSLGGSSYEQYF. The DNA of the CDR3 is TGTGCCAGCATGTCTCTGGGCGGCAGCTCCTACGAGCAGTACTTC. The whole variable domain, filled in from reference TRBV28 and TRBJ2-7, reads DVKVTQSSRYLVKRTGEKVFLECVQDMDHENMFWYRQDPGLGLRLIYFSYDVKMKEKGDIPEGYSVSREKKERFSLILESASTNQTSMYLCASMSLGGSSYEQYFGPGTRLTVT.

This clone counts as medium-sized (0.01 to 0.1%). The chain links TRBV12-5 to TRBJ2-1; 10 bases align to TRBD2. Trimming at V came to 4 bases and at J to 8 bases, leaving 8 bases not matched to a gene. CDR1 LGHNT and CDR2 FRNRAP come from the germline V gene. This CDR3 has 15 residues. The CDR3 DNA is TGTGCTAGTGGTTCCGCTAGCGGGAGTACGGATGAGCAGTTCTTC. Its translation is CASGSASGSTDEQFF. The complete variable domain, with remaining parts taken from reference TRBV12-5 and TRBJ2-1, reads DARVTQTPRHKVTEMGQEVTMRCQPILGHNTVFWYRQTMMQGLELLAYFRNRAPLDDSGMPKDRFSAEMPDATLATLKIQPSEPRDSAVYFCASGSASGSTDEQFFGPGTRLTVL.

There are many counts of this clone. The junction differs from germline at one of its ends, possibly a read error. CDR3 in DNA: TGCAGTGCTAGAACCGCCGGGACATTCACCTTC. Translating gives CSARTAGTFTF. The chain links TRBV20-1 to TRBJ2-5; maybe TRBD1 (6 bases). The CDR3 is 11 residues long. The germline V gene encodes CDR1 DFQATT and CDR2 SNEGSKA (reference sequence).

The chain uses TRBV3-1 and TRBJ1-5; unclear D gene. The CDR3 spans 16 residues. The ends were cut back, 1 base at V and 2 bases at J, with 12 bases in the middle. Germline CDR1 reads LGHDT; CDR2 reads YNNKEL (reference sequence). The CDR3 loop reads CASSQGTSMGNQPQHF. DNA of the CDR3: TGTGCCAGCAGCCAAGGTACTTCAATGGGCAATCAGCCCCAGCATTTT.

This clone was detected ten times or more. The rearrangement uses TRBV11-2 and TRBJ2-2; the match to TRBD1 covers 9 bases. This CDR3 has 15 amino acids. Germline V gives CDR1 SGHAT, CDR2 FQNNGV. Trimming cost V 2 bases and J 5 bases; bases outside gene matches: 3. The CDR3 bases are TGTGCCAGCAGCTTAAACAGGGGGCAGACCGGGGAGCTGTTTTTT. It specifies CASSLNRGQTGELFF.

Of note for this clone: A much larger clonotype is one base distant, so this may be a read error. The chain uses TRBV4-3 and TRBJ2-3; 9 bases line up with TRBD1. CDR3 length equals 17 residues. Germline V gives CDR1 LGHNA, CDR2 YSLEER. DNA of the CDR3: TGCGCCAGCAGCCAAGATGTCACAGGGGGCAGTACAGATACGCGGTATTTT. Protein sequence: CASSQDVTGGSTDTRYF.

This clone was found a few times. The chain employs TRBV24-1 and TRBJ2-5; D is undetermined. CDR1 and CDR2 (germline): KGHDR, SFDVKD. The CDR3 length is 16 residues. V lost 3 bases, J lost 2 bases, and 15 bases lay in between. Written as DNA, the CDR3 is TGTGCCACCAGTGATATCATATCATTGAAACAAGAGACCCAGTACTTC. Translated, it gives CATSDIISLKQETQYF.

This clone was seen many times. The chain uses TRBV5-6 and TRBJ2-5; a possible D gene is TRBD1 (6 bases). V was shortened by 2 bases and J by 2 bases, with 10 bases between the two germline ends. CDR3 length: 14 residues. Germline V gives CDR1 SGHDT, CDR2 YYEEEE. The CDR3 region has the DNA TGTGCCAGCAGCTTATTGGACAGACAAGAGACCCAGTACTTC. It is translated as CASSLLDRQETQYF. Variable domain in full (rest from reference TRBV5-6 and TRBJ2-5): DAGVTQSPTHLIKTRGQQVTLRCSPKSGHDTVSWYQQALGQGPQFIFQYYEEEERQRGNFPDRFSGHQFPNYSSELNVNALLLGDSALYLCASSLLDRQETQYFGPGTRLLVL.

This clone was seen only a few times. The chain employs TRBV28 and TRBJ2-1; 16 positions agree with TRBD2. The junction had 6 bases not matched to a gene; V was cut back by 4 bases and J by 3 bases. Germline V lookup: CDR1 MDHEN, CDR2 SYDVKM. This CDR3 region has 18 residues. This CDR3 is CASSYRGLAGGLYNEQFF. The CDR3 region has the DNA TGTGCCAGCAGTTACAGGGGACTAGCGGGAGGGCTCTACAATGAGCAGTTCTTC.

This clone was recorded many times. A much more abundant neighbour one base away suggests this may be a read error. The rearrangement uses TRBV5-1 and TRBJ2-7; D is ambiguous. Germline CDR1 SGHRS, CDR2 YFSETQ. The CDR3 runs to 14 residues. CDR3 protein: CASILVPGPIEQYF. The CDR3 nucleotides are TGCGCCAGCATCTTGGTTCCGGGTCCCATCGAGCAGTACTTC.

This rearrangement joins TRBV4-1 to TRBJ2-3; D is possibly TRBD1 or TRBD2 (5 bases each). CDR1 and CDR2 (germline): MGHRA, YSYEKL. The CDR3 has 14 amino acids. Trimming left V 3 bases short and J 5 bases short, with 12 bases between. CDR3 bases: TGCGCCAGCAGCCACGGGGCGGAGAGAGATACGCAGTATTTT. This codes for CASSHGAERDTQYF.

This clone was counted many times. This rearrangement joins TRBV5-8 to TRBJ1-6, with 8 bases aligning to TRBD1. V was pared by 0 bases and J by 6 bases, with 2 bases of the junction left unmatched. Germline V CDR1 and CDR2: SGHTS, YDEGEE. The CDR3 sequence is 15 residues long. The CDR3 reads CASSLEQGVNSPLHF. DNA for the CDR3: TGTGCCAGCAGCTTGGAACAGGGGGTTAATTCACCCCTCCACTTT. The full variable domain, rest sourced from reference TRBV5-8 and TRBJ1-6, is EAGVTQSPTHLIKTRGQQATLRCSPISGHTSVYWYQQALGLGLQFLLWYDEGEERNRGNFPPRFSGRQFPNYSSELNVNALELEDSALYLCASSLEQGVNSPLHFGNGTRLTVT.

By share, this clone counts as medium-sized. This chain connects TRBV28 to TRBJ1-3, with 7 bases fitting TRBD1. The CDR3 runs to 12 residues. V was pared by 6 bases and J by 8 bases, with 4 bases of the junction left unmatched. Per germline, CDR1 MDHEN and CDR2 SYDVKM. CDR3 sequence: CASRLTGDTIYF. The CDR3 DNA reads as TGTGCCAGCAGACTCACAGGGGACACCATATATTTT.

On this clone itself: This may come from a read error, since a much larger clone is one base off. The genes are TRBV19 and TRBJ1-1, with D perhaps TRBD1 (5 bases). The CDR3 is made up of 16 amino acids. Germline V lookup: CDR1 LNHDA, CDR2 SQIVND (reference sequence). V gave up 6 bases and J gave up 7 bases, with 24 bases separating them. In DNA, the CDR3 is TGTGCCAGTAGAAGAGCTGACGGCAGGGCGCTCAATGAAGCTTTCTTT. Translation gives CASRRADGRALNEAFF.

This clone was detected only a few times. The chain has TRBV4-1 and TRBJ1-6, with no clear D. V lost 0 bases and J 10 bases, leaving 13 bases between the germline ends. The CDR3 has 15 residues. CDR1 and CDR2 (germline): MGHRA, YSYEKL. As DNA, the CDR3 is TGCGCCAGCAGCCAAGATAGGGCAGGTCAATCACCCCTCCACTTT. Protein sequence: CASSQDRAGQSPLHF.

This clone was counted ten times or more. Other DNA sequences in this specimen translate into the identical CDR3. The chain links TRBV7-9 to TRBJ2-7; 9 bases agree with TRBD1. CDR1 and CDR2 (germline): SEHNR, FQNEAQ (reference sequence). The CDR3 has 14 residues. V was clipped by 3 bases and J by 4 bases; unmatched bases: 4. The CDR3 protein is CASSFRQGDYEQYF. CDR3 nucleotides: TGTGCCAGCAGCTTCCGACAGGGGGATTACGAGCAGTACTTC.

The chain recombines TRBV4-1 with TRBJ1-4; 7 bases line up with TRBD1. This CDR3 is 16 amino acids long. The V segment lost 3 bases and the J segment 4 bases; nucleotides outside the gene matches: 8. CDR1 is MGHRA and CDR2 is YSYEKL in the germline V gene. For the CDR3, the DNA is TGCGCCAGCAGCCATCCCCAGGGGGTCAGTAATGAAAAACTGTTTTTT. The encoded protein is CASSHPQGVSNEKLFF.

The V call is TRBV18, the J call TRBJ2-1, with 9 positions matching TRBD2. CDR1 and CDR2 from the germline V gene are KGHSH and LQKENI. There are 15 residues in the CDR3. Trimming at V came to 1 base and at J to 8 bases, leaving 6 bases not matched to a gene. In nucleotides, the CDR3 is TGTGCCAGCTCACCACGGACTAGCGTTGTTCATGAGCAGTTCTTC. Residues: CASSPRTSVVHEQFF.

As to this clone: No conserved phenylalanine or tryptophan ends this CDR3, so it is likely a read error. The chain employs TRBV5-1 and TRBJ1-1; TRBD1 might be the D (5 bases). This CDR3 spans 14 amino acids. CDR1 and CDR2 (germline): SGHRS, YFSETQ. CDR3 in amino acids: CTSSLLTGNTEAFI. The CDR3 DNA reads TGCACCAGCAGCCTATTAACAGGGAACACTGAAGCTTTCATT.

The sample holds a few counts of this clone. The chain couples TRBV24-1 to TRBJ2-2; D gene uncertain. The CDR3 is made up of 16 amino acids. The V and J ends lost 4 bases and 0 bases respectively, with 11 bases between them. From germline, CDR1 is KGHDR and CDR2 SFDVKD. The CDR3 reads CATSEGKPPNTGELFF. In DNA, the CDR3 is TGTGCCACCAGTGAGGGGAAACCTCCGAACACCGGGGAGCTGTTTTTT.

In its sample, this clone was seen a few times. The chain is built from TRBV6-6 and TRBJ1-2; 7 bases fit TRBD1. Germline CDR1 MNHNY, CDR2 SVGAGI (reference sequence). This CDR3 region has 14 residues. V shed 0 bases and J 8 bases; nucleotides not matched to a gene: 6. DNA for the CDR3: TGTGCCAGCAGTTACTCGGAGGGGGCTCGAGGCTACACCTTC. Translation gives CASSYSEGARGYTF.

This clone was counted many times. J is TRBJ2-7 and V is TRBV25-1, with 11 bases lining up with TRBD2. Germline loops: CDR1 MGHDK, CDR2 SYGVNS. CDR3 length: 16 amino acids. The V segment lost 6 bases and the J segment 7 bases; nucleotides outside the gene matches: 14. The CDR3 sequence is CASRPRGASGRWEQYF. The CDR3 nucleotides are TGTGCCAGCAGACCCCGAGGGGCTAGCGGGAGGTGGGAGCAGTACTTC.

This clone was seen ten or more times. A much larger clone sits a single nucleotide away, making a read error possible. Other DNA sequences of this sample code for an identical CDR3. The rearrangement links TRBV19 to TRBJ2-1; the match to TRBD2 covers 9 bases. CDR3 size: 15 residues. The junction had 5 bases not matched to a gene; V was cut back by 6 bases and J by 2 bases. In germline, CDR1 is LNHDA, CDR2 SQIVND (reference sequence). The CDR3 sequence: CASSLSGSAYNEQFF. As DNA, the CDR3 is TGTGCCAGTAGCCTTAGCGGGAGTGCCTACAATGAGCAGTTCTTC.

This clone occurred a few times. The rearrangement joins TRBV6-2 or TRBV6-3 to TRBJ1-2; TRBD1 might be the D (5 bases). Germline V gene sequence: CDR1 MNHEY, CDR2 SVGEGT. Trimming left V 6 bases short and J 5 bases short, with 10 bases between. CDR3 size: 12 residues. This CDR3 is CASSQTEYGYTF. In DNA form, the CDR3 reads TGTGCCAGCAGCCAGACAGAATATGGCTACACCTTC.

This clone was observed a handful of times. The CDR3 DNA is TGCAGTGCTAGCCCGGACAGGGGTAATTCACCCCTCCACTTT. It is translated as CSASPDRGNSPLHF. This chain uses TRBV20-1 with TRBJ1-6; TRBD1 agrees at 9 bases. From germline, CDR1 is DFQATT and CDR2 SNEGSKA (reference sequence). The V and J ends lost 3 bases and 6 bases, in that order; junction bases with no gene match: 3. CDR3 length equals 14 residues.

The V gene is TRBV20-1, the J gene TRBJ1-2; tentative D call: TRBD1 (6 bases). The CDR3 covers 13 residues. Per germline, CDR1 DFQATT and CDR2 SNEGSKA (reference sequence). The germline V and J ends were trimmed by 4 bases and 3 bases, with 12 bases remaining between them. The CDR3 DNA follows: TGCAGTGCTACAGGGGAGGGGGACTATGGCTACACCTTC. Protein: CSATGEGDYGYTF.